The 28 T cell receptor beta chains below were found in one sample sequenced in a study of shared clonotypes between healthy human individuals. Produced via immunoSEQ multiplex PCR; TCRdb's table is partial and in-frame only. The sample has 2 million to 2.5 million clones; 90% to 95% are singletons. The sequenced sample consisted of naive CD4+ T cells sorted from blood. Specified subset: CD45RA+ positively selected. The receptors shown here come from a young man in good health.

This chain connects TRBV5-1 to TRBJ2-7, with TRBD2 as a possible D gene (5 bases). There are 17 residues in the CDR3. CDR1 is SGHRS and CDR2 is YFSETQ in the germline V gene. Trimming left V 5 bases short and J 1 base short, with 22 bases between. The CDR3 sequence: CASSPQPSGGSSYEQYF. The CDR3 coding sequence is TGCGCCAGCAGTCCCCAGCCTTCCGGAGGTTCATCCTACGAGCAGTACTTC.

The genes are TRBV5-6 and TRBJ2-7, with TRBD1 matching over 8 bases. With 4 bases clipped from V and 3 bases from J, the junction kept 3 bases outside the gene matches. The CDR3 covers 13 residues. CDR1 is SGHDT and CDR2 is YYEEEE in the germline V gene. Here the CDR3 DNA reads TGTGCCAGCAGCGTAGACAGGGGCTACGAGCAGTACTTC. It yields the protein CASSVDRGYEQYF.

With regard to this clone: This specimen includes other DNA sequences encoding the same CDR3. The chain uses TRBV5-6 and TRBJ2-7, with D possibly TRBD1 on 5 matching bases. Trimming stripped 4 bases from V and 1 base from J, with 12 bases between. CDR1 is SGHDT, CDR2 YYEEEE, per germline. The CDR3 covers 14 residues. This CDR3 is CASSPGLESYEQYF. CDR3 DNA sequence: TGTGCCAGCAGCCCAGGGTTAGAGTCCTACGAGCAGTACTTC.

The V gene is TRBV18, the J gene TRBJ1-1, with D unclear. The V gene lost 3 bases and the J gene lost 1 base, with 12 bases spanning the gap. Germline values: CDR1 KGHSH, CDR2 LQKENI. The CDR3 sequence is 15 residues long. The CDR3 sequence is CASSPQAARNTEAFF. CDR3 nucleotide sequence: TGTGCCAGCTCACCCCAGGCAGCGAGGAACACTGAAGCTTTCTTT.

The V and J genes are TRBV5-1 and TRBJ1-4, with a possible D match to TRBD1 (6 bases). Trimming took off 8 bases at V and 5 bases at J, with 16 bases between the two ends. CDR1 is SGHRS, CDR2 YFSETQ, per germline. This CDR3 has 14 amino acids. The DNA of the CDR3 is TGCGCCAGTTCCCTCCAGGGGTGGAATGAAAAACTGTTTTTT. Translation: CASSLQGWNEKLFF. Full variable domain (outside the CDR3, taken from reference TRBV5-1 and TRBJ1-4): KAGVTQTPRYLIKTRGQQVTLSCSPISGHRSVSWYQQTPGQGLQFLFEYFSETQRNKGNFPGRFSGRQFSNSRSEMNVSTLELGDSALYLCASSLQGWNEKLFFGSGTQLSVL.

Concerning this clone: This same CDR3 is encoded by further DNA sequences in the sample. V usage is TRBV7-8 and J usage is TRBJ1-5; D is unclear. This CDR3 has 14 amino acids. Trimming left V 5 bases short and J 0 bases short, with 8 bases between. CDR1 SGHVS and CDR2 FQNEAQ come from the germline V gene. In nucleotides, the CDR3 is TGTGCCAGCAGCCTTGACTATAGCAATCAGCCCCAGCATTTT. This sequence encodes CASSLDYSNQPQHF.

This sequence joins TRBV6-1 and TRBJ2-7, with TRBD2 as a possible D gene (5 bases). Germline V gene sequence: CDR1 MNHNS, CDR2 SASEGT. The CDR3 loop spans 12 amino acids. V was pared by 7 bases and J by 2 bases, with 9 bases between. This CDR3 is CASTWGAYEQYF. The CDR3 DNA follows: TGTGCCAGCACCTGGGGAGCCTACGAGCAGTACTTC.

The chain is built from TRBV29-1 and TRBJ2-3; D possibly matches TRBD1 or TRBD2 (6 bases each). Germline V lookup: CDR1 SQVTM, CDR2 ANQGSEA. Trimming took 7 bases from V and 7 from J, leaving 18 bases between them. CDR3 length: 13 amino acids. The CDR3 loop reads CSAEGGEVNTQYF. In DNA, the CDR3 is TGCAGCGCCGAGGGGGGAGAGGTAAATACGCAGTATTTT.

The rearrangement uses TRBV15 and TRBJ1-2; D is ambiguous. The V gene lost 3 bases and the J gene lost 1 base, with 6 bases spanning the gap. The CDR3 covers 13 residues. The germline gives CDR1 LNHNV, CDR2 YYDKDF (reference sequence). The CDR3 protein is CATSSGVNYGYTF. The CDR3 nucleotides are TGTGCCACCAGCAGCGGGGTTAACTATGGCTACACCTTC.

V and J are TRBV28 and TRBJ2-7, with D perhaps matching TRBD1 (5 bases). Trimming removed 5 bases at V and 2 bases at J, with 16 bases between. Germline loops: CDR1 MDHEN, CDR2 SYDVKM. The CDR3 runs to 15 residues. The DNA for the CDR3 is TGTGCCAGCAGTCCCCCTGGCAGGGTCCCCTACGAGCAGTACTTC. Protein sequence: CASSPPGRVPYEQYF.

V is TRBV6-5 and J is TRBJ1-2, with a tentative D call TRBD1 (6 bases). Germline V lookup: CDR1 MNHEY, CDR2 SVGAGI. V was trimmed by 5 bases and J by 8 bases, leaving 12 bases between them. The CDR3 extends over 12 amino acids. CDR3 sequence reads: CASSLGGRGYTF. DNA for the CDR3: TGTGCCAGCAGTCTGGGGGGGCGCGGCTACACCTTC.

The V gene is TRBV28, the J gene TRBJ2-3; TRBD2 aligns across 8 bases. The CDR3 spans 18 residues. V gave up 4 bases and J gave up 0 bases; unmatched junction bases: 12. From germline, CDR1 is MDHEN and CDR2 SYDVKM. The CDR3 region has the DNA TGTGCCAGCAGTTCTGTAGCGGGGAGAATTTCTAGCACAGATACGCAGTATTTT. This sequence encodes CASSSVAGRISSTDTQYF.

The chain recombines TRBV7-2 with TRBJ2-1, with D maybe TRBD1 (6 bases). Trimming cost V 5 bases and J 8 bases, with 19 bases left between them. Germline V gene sequence: CDR1 SGHTA, CDR2 FQGNSA. This CDR3 has 15 residues. Here the CDR3 reads CASSPRTVIMDEQFF. The CDR3 DNA follows: TGTGCCAGCAGCCCACGGACAGTGATAATGGATGAGCAGTTCTTC.

This clone has a single count. The chain combines TRBV7-2 with TRBJ1-2, with TRBD1 matching over 7 bases. CDR3 size: 15 residues. The V gene's germline CDR1 is SGHTA and CDR2 FQGNSA. J was trimmed by 4 bases and V by 1 base; bases with no gene match: 6. CDR3 DNA sequence: TGTGCCAGCAGCTTAGGGTTCAAGGGGGCCTATGGCTACACCTTC. Translation: CASSLGFKGAYGYTF.

The V call is TRBV11-2, the J call TRBJ2-3, with D perhaps matching TRBD2 (6 bases). The CDR3 is made up of 16 amino acids. CDR1 and CDR2 (germline): SGHAT, FQNNGV. Trimming removed 4 bases at V and 1 base at J, with 15 bases between. The CDR3 nucleotides read TGTGCCAGCAGCTACATGCTAGCGAGGGGCACAGATACGCAGTATTTT. Encoded protein: CASSYMLARGTDTQYF.

This clone appeared once. Within the sample, other DNA sequences also encode this same CDR3. The rearrangement links TRBV18 to TRBJ2-7; D ambiguous. This CDR3 spans 14 amino acids. The germline V gene has CDR1 KGHSH and CDR2 LQKENI. Deletions cut 2 bases from V and 2 bases from J, with 10 bases between. In nucleotides, the CDR3 is TGTGCCAGCTCACCAGGAACTTCCACCTACGAGCAGTACTTC. It yields the protein CASSPGTSTYEQYF. Supplemented by reference TRBV18 and TRBJ2-7, the full variable domain reads NAGVMQNPRHLVRRRGQEARLRCSPMKGHSHVYWYRQLPEEGLKFMVYLQKENIIDESGMPKERFSAEFPKEGPSILRIQQVVRGDSAAYFCASSPGTSTYEQYFGPGTRLTVT.

This rearrangement joins TRBV7-2 to TRBJ2-5; 8 bases agree with TRBD2. The J segment lost 4 bases and the V segment lost 10 bases, leaving 14 bases of the junction unmatched. There are 15 residues in the CDR3. Germline CDR1 and CDR2: SGHTA and FQGNSA. This chain's CDR3 is CATKREWLNGETQYF. The CDR3 coding sequence is TGTGCCACTAAGCGGGAGTGGCTTAATGGAGAGACCCAGTACTTC.

Worth noting for this clone: Other DNA sequences in the sample encode the same CDR3. The rearrangement joins TRBV30 to TRBJ2-7; D remains ambiguous. Trimming took off 1 base at V and 0 bases at J, with 4 bases between the two ends. Germline assignment: CDR1 GTSNPN and CDR2 SVGIG (reference sequence). The CDR3 is 12 amino acids. CDR3: CAWSGTSYEQYF. CDR3 sequence (DNA): TGTGCCTGGAGTGGGACCTCCTACGAGCAGTACTTC.

The chain combines TRBV18 with TRBJ1-1, with a weak D call TRBD1 (6 bases). Germline CDR1 and CDR2: KGHSH and LQKENI. V shed 1 base and J shed 1 base, with 13 bases lying between them. The CDR3 covers 16 residues. The DNA of the CDR3 is TGTGCCAGCTCACCACAAGTGCCGGGGGCGAACACTGAAGCTTTCTTT. Translated: CASSPQVPGANTEAFF.

The rearrangement uses TRBV7-6 and TRBJ1-3; tentatively, D is TRBD1 (6 bases). From germline, CDR1 is SGHVS and CDR2 FNYEAQ. The V end lost 2 bases, the J end lost 0 bases, and 8 bases lay between the germline ends. The CDR3 runs 15 residues. The CDR3 DNA reads TGTGCCAGCAGCTTACAGGGGAGCTCTGGAAACACCATATATTTT. It codes for CASSLQGSSGNTIYF.

This chain uses TRBV7-8 with TRBJ2-1, with D perhaps matching TRBD1 (6 bases). Germline V gives CDR1 SGHVS, CDR2 FQNEAQ. The CDR3 spans 15 residues. V dropped 4 bases and J dropped 5 bases, with 15 bases sitting between them. The chain's CDR3 is CASSWDTLLNNEQFF. For the CDR3, the DNA is TGTGCCAGCAGCTGGGACACCTTGCTAAACAATGAGCAGTTCTTC.

V usage is TRBV7-8 and J usage is TRBJ1-6, with D unresolved. V was shortened by 5 bases and J by 7 bases, with 21 bases between the two germline ends. The germline gives CDR1 SGHVS, CDR2 FQNEAQ. The CDR3 runs 17 residues. The DNA for the CDR3 is TGTGCCAGCAGCGCGGTGGACCCACACAAACTCAATTCACCCCTCCACTTT. It encodes CASSAVDPHKLNSPLHF.

The chain combines TRBV5-1 with TRBJ1-5; D not certain. V lost 4 bases and J 0 bases, leaving 17 bases between the germline ends. Germline V gives CDR1 SGHRS, CDR2 YFSETQ. The length of the CDR3 is 17 residues. The CDR3 spells CASSKAINEYSNQPQHF. CDR3 sequence (DNA): TGCGCCAGCAGCAAAGCTATTAACGAGTATAGCAATCAGCCCCAGCATTTT.

This rearrangement joins TRBV9 to TRBJ2-7; 7 nucleotides line up with TRBD1. The ends lost 3 bases at V and 4 bases at J; junction bases unmatched: 13. Germline V gene lookup returns CDR1 SGDLS and CDR2 YYNGEE. The CDR3 has 16 residues. CDR3 protein: CASSDAYTGDLYEQYF. The CDR3, as DNA: TGTGCCAGCAGCGACGCATATACAGGGGATCTATACGAGCAGTACTTC.

This rearrangement joins TRBV27 to TRBJ1-1; 9 bases match TRBD1. The CDR3 totals 14 residues. V shed 6 bases, J shed 4 bases, and the junction held 6 bases outside the gene matches. CDR1 MNHEY and CDR2 SMNVEV come from the germline V gene (reference sequence). The CDR3: CASRLQGAVTEAFF. DNA for the CDR3: TGTGCCAGCAGACTACAGGGGGCTGTCACTGAAGCTTTCTTT.

V and J are TRBV7-9 and TRBJ1-5, with TRBD1 matching over 9 bases. Trimming at V came to 0 bases and at J to 9 bases, leaving 9 bases not matched to a gene. The germline V gene has CDR1 SEHNR and CDR2 FQNEAQ (reference sequence). This CDR3 has 16 amino acids. The CDR3 DNA follows: TGTGCCAGCAGCTTAGCGGCCGGACAGGGGTCCGGGCCCCAGCATTTT. Translation gives CASSLAAGQGSGPQHF.

The V and J genes are TRBV6-6 and TRBJ1-4; D ambiguous. The CDR3 extends over 14 amino acids. The germline V and J ends were trimmed by 9 bases and 0 bases, with 11 bases remaining between them. Per the germline V gene, CDR1 is MNHNY and CDR2 is SVGAGI (reference sequence). This chain's CDR3 is CASLDAATNEKLFF. CDR3 nucleotides: TGTGCCAGTCTGGATGCGGCAACTAATGAAAAACTGTTTTTT.

The rearrangement uses TRBV7-2 and TRBJ1-3, with D uncertain. The germline V and J ends were trimmed by 9 bases and 3 bases, with 21 bases remaining between them. CDR3 length equals 16 residues. The germline V gene has CDR1 SGHTA and CDR2 FQGNSA. The CDR3 DNA is TGTGCCAGTTACCTAGGCGGCGGGAGCGGTGGAAACACCATATATTTT. Translation: CASYLGGGSGGNTIYF. Using reference TRBV7-2 and TRBJ1-3 for the parts outside the CDR3, the full variable domain is GAGVSQSPSNKVTEKGKDVELRCDPISGHTALYWYRQSLGQGLEFLIYFQGNSAPDKSGLPSDRFSAERTGGSVSTLTIQRTQQEDSAVYLCASYLGGGSGGNTIYFGEGSWLTVV.